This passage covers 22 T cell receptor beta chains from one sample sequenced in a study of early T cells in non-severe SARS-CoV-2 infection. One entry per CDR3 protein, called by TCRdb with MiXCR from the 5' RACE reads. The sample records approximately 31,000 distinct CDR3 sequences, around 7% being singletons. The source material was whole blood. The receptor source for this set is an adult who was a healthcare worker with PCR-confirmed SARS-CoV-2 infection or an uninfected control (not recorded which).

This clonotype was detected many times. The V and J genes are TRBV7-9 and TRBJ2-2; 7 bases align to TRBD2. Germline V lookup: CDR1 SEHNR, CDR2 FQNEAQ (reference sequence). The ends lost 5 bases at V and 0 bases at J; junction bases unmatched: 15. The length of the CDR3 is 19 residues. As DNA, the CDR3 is TGTGCCAGCAGCGCGCCCCTAGCGGCCCCGGTCCCGAACACCGGGGAGCTGTTTTTT. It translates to CASSAPLAAPVPNTGELFF.

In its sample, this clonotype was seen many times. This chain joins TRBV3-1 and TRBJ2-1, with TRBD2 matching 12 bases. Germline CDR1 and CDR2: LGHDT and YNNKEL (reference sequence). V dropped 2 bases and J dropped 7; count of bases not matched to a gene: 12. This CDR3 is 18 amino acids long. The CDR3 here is CASSQTLTSGRSGNEQFF. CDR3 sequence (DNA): TGTGCCAGCAGCCAAACCCTTACTAGCGGGAGGTCGGGGAATGAGCAGTTCTTC.

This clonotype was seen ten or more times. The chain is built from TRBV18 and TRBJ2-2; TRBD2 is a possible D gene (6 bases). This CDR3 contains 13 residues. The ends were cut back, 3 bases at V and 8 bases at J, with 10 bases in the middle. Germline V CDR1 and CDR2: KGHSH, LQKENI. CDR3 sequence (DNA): TGTGCCAGCTCACCGCGGAGGGAAGGGGAGCTGTTTTTT. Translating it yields CASSPRREGELFF.

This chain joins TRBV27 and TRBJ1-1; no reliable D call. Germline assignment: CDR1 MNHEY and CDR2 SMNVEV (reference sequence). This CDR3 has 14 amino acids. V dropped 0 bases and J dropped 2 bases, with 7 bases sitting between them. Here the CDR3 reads CASSLSRFNTEAFF. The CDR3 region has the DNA TGTGCCAGCAGTTTATCTCGTTTTAACACTGAAGCTTTCTTT.

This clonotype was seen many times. This CDR3 is CASSPGVLSYEQYF. CDR3 DNA sequence: TGTGCCAGCAGTCCGGGAGTACTTTCCTACGAGCAGTACTTC. The chain links TRBV7-3 to TRBJ2-7, with a weak D call TRBD2 (6 bases). The germline CDR1 and CDR2 sequences are SGHTA and FQGTGA. V lost 6 bases and J 1 base, leaving 13 bases between the germline ends. The CDR3 consists of 14 residues.

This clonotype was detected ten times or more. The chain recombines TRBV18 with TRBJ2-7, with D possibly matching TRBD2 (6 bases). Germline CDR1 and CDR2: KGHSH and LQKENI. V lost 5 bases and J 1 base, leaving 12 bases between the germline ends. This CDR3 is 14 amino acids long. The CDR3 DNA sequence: TGTGCCAGCTCATCCGGAGGGACTTCCTACGAGCAGTACTTC. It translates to CASSSGGTSYEQYF.

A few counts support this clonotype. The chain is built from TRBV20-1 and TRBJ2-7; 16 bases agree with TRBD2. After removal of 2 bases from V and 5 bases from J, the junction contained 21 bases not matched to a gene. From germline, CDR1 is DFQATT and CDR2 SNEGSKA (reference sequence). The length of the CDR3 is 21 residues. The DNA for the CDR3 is TGCAGTGCTAGATATCCGGCCTCCGGGACTAGCGGGAGGGCCAGGGAGGACGAGCAGTACTTC. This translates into CSARYPASGTSGRAREDEQYF.

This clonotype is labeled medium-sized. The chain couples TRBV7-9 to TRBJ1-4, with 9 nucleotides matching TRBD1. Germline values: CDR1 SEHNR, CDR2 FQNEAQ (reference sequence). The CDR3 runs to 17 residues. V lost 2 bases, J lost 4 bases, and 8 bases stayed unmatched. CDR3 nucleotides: TGTGCCAGCAGCTTACTAACACAGGGGGCGCGTAATGAAAAACTGTTTTTT. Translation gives CASSLLTQGARNEKLFF.

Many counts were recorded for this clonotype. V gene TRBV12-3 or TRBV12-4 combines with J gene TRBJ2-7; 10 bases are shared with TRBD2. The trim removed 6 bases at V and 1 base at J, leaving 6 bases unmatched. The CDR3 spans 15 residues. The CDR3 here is CASSFRTSGSYEQYF. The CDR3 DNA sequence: TGTGCCAGCAGCTTCCGGACTAGCGGTTCCTACGAGCAGTACTTC.

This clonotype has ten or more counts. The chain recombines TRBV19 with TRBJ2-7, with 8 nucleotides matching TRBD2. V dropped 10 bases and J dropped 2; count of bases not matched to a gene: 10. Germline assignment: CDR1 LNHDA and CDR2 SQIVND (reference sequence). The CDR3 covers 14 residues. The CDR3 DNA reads TGTGCCACTTCGGAGCGGGAGCGCGCCTACGAGCAGTACTTC. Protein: CATSERERAYEQYF.

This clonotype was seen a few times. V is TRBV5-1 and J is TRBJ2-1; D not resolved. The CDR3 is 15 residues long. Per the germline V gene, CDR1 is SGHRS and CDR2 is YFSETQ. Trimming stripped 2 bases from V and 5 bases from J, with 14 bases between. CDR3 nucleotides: TGCGCCAGCAGCTTCCTCACCCCCAGAGACAATGAGCAGTTCTTC. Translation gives CASSFLTPRDNEQFF.

The CDR3: CASNPGRDQPQHF. In DNA, the CDR3 is TGTGCCAGCAACCCCGGTCGGGATCAGCCCCAGCATTTT. The chain links TRBV28 to TRBJ1-5; D remains unclear. Trimming took 7 bases from V and 5 from J, leaving 12 bases between them. Germline assignment: CDR1 MDHEN and CDR2 SYDVKM. This CDR3 is 13 amino acids long.

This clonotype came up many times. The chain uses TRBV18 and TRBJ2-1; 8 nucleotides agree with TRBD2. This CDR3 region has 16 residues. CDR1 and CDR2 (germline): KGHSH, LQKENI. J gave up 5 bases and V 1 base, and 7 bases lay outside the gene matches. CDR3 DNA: TGTGCCAGCTCACCACGAGCGGGAGCGCCAGACAATGAGCAGTTCTTC. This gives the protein CASSPRAGAPDNEQFF.

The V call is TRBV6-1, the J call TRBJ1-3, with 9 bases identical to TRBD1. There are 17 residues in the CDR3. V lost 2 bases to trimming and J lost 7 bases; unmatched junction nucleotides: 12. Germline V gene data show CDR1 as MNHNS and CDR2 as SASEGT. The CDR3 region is CASSEYPGTGRGNTIYF. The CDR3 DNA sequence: TGTGCCAGCAGTGAATATCCCGGGACAGGGCGCGGGAACACCATATATTTT.

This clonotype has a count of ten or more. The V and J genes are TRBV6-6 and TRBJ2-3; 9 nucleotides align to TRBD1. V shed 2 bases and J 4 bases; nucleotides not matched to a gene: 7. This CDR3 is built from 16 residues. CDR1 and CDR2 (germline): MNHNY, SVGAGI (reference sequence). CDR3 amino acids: CASSYPTGGNSDTQYF. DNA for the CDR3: TGTGCCAGCAGTTACCCGACAGGGGGGAACTCAGATACGCAGTATTTT.

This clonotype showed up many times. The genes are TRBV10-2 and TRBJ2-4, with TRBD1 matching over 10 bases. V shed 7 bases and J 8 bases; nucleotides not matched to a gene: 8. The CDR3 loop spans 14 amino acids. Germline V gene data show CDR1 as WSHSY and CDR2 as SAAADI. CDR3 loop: CASTRGTGEDIQYF. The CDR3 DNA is TGCGCCAGCACCCGCGGGACAGGGGAGGACATTCAGTACTTC.

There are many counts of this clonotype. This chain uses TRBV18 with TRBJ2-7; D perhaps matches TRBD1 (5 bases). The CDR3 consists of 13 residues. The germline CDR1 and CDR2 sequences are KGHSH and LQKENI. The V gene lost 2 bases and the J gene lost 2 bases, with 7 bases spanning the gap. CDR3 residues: CASSPAGPYEQYF. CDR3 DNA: TGTGCCAGCTCACCAGCAGGGCCCTACGAGCAGTACTTC. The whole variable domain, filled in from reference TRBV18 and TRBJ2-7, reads NAGVMQNPRHLVRRRGQEARLRCSPMKGHSHVYWYRQLPEEGLKFMVYLQKENIIDESGMPKERFSAEFPKEGPSILRIQQVVRGDSAAYFCASSPAGPYEQYFGPGTRLTVT.

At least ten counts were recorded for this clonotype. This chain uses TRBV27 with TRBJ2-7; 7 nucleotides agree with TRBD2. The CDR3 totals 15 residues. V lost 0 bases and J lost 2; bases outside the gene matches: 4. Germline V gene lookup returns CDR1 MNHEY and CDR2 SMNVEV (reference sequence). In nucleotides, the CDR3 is TGTGCCAGCAGTTTATCGCTAGCGGAGACCTACGAGCAGTACTTC. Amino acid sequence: CASSLSLAETYEQYF.

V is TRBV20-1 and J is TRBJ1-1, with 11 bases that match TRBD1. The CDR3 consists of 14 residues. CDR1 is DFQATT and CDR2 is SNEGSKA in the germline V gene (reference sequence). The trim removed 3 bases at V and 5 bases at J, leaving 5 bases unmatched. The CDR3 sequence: CSARAGTGGTEAFF. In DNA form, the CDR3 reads TGCAGTGCTAGGGCCGGGACAGGGGGAACTGAAGCTTTCTTT.

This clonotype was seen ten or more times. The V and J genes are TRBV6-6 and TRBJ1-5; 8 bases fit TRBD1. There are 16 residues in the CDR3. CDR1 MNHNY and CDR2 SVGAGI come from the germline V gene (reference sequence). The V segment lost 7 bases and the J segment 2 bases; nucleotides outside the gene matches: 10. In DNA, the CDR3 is TGTGCCAGCAACCGAGACAGGGGCTGGGGCAATCAGCCCCAGCATTTT. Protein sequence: CASNRDRGWGNQPQHF.

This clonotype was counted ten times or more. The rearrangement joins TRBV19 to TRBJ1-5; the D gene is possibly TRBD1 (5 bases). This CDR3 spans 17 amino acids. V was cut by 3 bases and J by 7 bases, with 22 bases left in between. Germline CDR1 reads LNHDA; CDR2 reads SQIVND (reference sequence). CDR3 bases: TGTGCCAGTAGTATCGCCGGACACCTTCGGGGAAGGCAGCCCCAGCATTTT. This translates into CASSIAGHLRGRQPQHF.

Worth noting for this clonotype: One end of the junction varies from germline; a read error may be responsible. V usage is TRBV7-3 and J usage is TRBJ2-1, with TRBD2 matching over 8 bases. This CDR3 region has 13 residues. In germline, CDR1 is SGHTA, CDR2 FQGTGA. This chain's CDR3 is CVSSLGLDHEQFF. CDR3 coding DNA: TGTGTCAGCAGCCTGGGACTAGACCATGAGCAGTTCTTC.